A single sample gave rise to the 2 T cell receptor beta chains below, sequenced in a study of spatial heterogeneity in lung cancer (dated by TCRdb to about 2019). Libraries were constructed by 5' RACE. This sample was sequenced with a NextSeq 500. TCRdb took the public reads, trimmed them with fastp at Q25, ran MiXCR for clone calling and kept in-frame beta chains. Entries are consolidated by CDR3 protein sequence, retaining the most common genes and DNA. The table for this sample lists 72,000 or so distinct CDR3 sequences; 8% to 9% of them were counted only once. 1.9% of the sample is held by the ten biggest clonotypes. Interpreted using the paper, the time point label stands for: blood at routine non-recurrence follow-up after resection. The sample consisted of PBMCs, taken at follow-up. The receptors derive from a female donor with early-stage non-small cell lung cancer.

The CDR3 here is CASSQDHPTSGTYEQYF. Here the CDR3 DNA reads TGTGCCAGCAGCCAAGACCATCCGACTAGCGGGACGTACGAGCAGTACTTC. The J gene is TRBJ2-7, the V gene TRBV4-2, with 11 bases identical to TRBD2. Germline V gene lookup returns CDR1 LGHNA and CDR2 YNFKEQ. CDR3 length equals 17 residues. The trim removed 0 bases at V and 4 bases at J, leaving 8 bases unmatched.

The chain uses TRBV7-9 and TRBJ1-6; possible D gene TRBD1, 6 bases. Trimming stripped 3 bases from V and 8 bases from J, with 8 bases between. The CDR3 runs 13 residues. Per germline, CDR1 SEHNR and CDR2 FQNEAQ (reference sequence). The CDR3 loop is CASSLQGYSPLHF. The CDR3 coding sequence is TGTGCCAGCAGCTTGCAGGGGTATTCACCCCTCCACTTT.